In this sample, the clone carrying this T cell receptor beta chain turned up many times. Its cognate antigen is unknown. The junction shows a germline mismatch at one end, possibly a read error. The data were taken from a study of breast tumors, draining lymph nodes, adjacent tissues. Axillary draining lymph nodes of breast cancer patients supplied the node samples. Germline V lookup: CDR1 SGHNT, CDR2 YENEEA. The CDR3 loop spans 13 amino acids. Study conclusions and caveats: Compared with basal-like, luminal-like tumors shared significantly more repertoire with nontumor tissue.

TCRdb used MiXCR to reprocess the multiplex PCR reads, holding one entry per CDR3 protein. Of 200,000 to 300,000 distinct CDR3 sequences listed, 30% to 35% were seen once; the top ten hold roughly 1.2%. This clonotype was obtained from a female donor with breast cancer. Some clones in this sample may be carry-over from other donors' samples. J is TRBJ2-7 and V is TRBV11-3; possibly TRBD1 for D (6 bases). Material for sequencing was axillary lymph node tissue. Here the CDR3 DNA reads TGCGCCAGCAGCTTGGTCAGGGGATACGAGCAGTACTTC. It is translated as CASSLVRGYEQYF. Full variable domain (outside the CDR3, taken from reference TRBV11-3 and TRBJ2-7): EAGVVQSPRYKIIEKKQPVAFWCNPISGHNTLYWYLQNLGQGPELLIRYENEEAVDDSQLPKDRFSAERLKGVDSTLKIQPAELGDSAVYLCASSLVRGYEQYFGPGTRLTVT.